The 10 T cell receptor beta chains below were found in one sample sequenced in a study of human T cells and chemical hapten exposure. Via MiXCR, TCRdb re-called the RACE reads, giving one row per CDR3 protein. The data contain more than 300,000 distinct CDR3 sequences, about 5% of them singletons. Time point given: pre-sensitization, week 0. This sample's treatment: therapeutic diphenylcyclopropenone sensitization with weekly scalp DPC. The starting material was whole blood, obtained in connection with sensitization to the hapten diphenylcyclopropenone (DPC). All receptors come from a woman under 30 with alopecia areata. Some clones in this sample may be carry-over from other donors' samples.

The sample holds many counts of this clonotype. The chain employs TRBV12-3 or TRBV12-4 and TRBJ2-3; 10 bases agree with TRBD1. This CDR3 comprises 16 residues. Unmatched junction bases numbered 7, after V lost 5 bases and J lost 2 bases. The CDR3 bases are TGTGCCAGCAGTGAAGGACAGGGGGTTTCCACAGATACGCAGTATTTT. Translating it yields CASSEGQGVSTDTQYF.

The sample holds many counts of this clonotype. V is TRBV3-1 and J is TRBJ1-2; D is perhaps TRBD1 (5 bases). Trimming left V 1 base short and J 1 base short, with 10 bases between. This CDR3 region has 15 residues. The germline V gene encodes CDR1 LGHDT and CDR2 YNNKEL (reference sequence). In DNA form, the CDR3 reads TGTGCCAGCAGCCAAGGGGGCGGTTTTAACTATGGCTACACCTTC. It translates to CASSQGGGFNYGYTF.

This clonotype was seen a few times. The CDR3: CASSLGTGKLPDTQYF. CDR3 in DNA: TGTGCCAGCAGTCTAGGGACAGGCAAACTTCCAGATACGCAGTATTTT. The rearrangement links TRBV27 to TRBJ2-3; 8 nucleotides match TRBD1. Per the germline V gene, CDR1 is MNHEY and CDR2 is SMNVEV (reference sequence). The V gene end was trimmed by 5 bases and the J gene end by 4 bases; junction bases not matched to a gene: 11. This CDR3 comprises 16 residues.

A word on this clonotype: It may be a read error: a sequence one base away is much more abundant. The gene calls are TRBV6-5 and TRBJ2-3; 9 nucleotides agree with TRBD2. V lost 8 bases, J lost 5 bases, and 11 bases stayed unmatched. CDR1 MNHEY and CDR2 SVGAGI come from the germline V gene. CDR3 length equals 15 residues. The CDR3 sequence: CASGPLAGGLDTQYF. The CDR3 DNA sequence: TGTGCCAGCGGACCACTAGCGGGCGGTTTAGATACGCAGTATTTT.

This clonotype was recorded at least ten times. This chain links TRBV7-2 with TRBJ1-5; D is unclear. The length of the CDR3 is 13 residues. V was shortened by 3 bases and J by 0 bases, with 3 bases between the two germline ends. Per germline, CDR1 SGHTA and CDR2 FQGNSA. CDR3 sequence reads: CASSFSSNQPQHF. The CDR3 nucleotides are TGTGCCAGCAGCTTCAGTAGCAATCAGCCCCAGCATTTT.

Notes on this clonotype: This sequence may be a read error, since a much larger clone differs from it by one base. V usage is TRBV19 and J usage is TRBJ1-5, with D possibly being TRBD1 (6 bases). Germline V gene data show CDR1 as LNHDA and CDR2 as SQIVND (reference sequence). The CDR3 has 14 residues. Between the trimmed V and J ends, which lost 3 bases and 3 bases, there was a span of 9 bases. The CDR3 sequence: CASSIRDNNQPQHF. CDR3 nucleotide sequence: TGTGCCAGTAGTATCCGGGACAACAATCAGCCCCAGCATTTT.

The sample holds many counts of this clonotype. The J gene is TRBJ1-6, the V gene TRBV2, with TRBD1 matching over 7 bases. Germline assignment: CDR1 SNHLY and CDR2 FYNNEI. This CDR3 is 16 amino acids long. J was trimmed by 5 bases and V by 1 base; bases with no gene match: 5. CDR3 loop: CASSEEGQNNNSPLHF. The CDR3 DNA reads TGTGCCAGCAGTGAAGAGGGACAGAATAATAATTCACCCCTCCACTTT.

This clonotype showed up many times. The rearrangement uses TRBV4-3 and TRBJ2-6, with TRBD2 as a possible D gene (5 bases). Trimming removed 0 bases at V and 4 bases at J, with 19 bases between. The CDR3 extends over 19 amino acids. In germline, CDR1 is LGHNA, CDR2 YSLEER. The CDR3 sequence: CASSQDERAPIGGANVLTF. The CDR3 nucleotides read TGCGCCAGCAGCCAAGATGAGAGGGCCCCAATCGGCGGGGCCAACGTCCTGACTTTC.

The gene calls are TRBV10-3 and TRBJ1-2, with TRBD1 matching 8 bases. The V gene's germline CDR1 is ENHRY and CDR2 SYGVKD. The trim removed 3 bases at V and 2 bases at J, leaving 11 bases unmatched. The CDR3 runs 17 residues. The CDR3 DNA sequence: TGTGCCATCAGTGACTGGTTTTCCGGGACAGGAAACTATGGCTACACCTTC. Its translation: CAISDWFSGTGNYGYTF.

A few counts support this clonotype. The chain is built from TRBV4-1 and TRBJ1-6; D gene ambiguous. V lost 4 bases and J lost 8, with 12 bases in between. The length of the CDR3 is 14 residues. CDR1 is MGHRA, CDR2 YSYEKL, per germline. The CDR3 reads CASSPADKYSPLHF. The CDR3 DNA follows: TGCGCCAGCAGCCCCGCAGATAAATATTCACCCCTCCACTTT.